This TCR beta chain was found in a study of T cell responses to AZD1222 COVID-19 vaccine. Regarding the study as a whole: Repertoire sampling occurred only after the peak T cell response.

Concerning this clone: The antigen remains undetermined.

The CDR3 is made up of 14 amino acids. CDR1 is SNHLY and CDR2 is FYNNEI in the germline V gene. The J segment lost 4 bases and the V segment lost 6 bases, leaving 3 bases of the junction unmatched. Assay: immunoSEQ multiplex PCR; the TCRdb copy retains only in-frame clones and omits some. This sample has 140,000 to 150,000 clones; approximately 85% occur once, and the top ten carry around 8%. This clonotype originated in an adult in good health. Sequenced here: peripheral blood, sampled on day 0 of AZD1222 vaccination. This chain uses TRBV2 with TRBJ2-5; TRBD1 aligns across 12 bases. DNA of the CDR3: TGTGCCAGCAGGGGACAGGGGGCGGGAGAGACCCAGTACTTC. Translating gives CASRGQGAGETQYF.